The 6 T cell receptor beta chains given below trace back to one sample, sequenced in a study of graft-versus-host responses after intestinal transplantation. Clones were sequenced by immunoSEQ multiplex PCR, and TCRdb holds only the in-frame ones, with some missing. Of 40,000 or so clones listed, around 83% were seen once; the top ten hold 3.5%. The sample consisted of PBMCs, taken 1070 days after transplant. These receptors all stem from a human patient who received an intestinal transplant, so some T cells may come from the graft donor.

The rearrangement links TRBV16 to TRBJ2-2, with TRBD1 as a possible D gene (6 bases). Trimming pared 2 bases from V and 8 bases from J, leaving 21 bases between. Germline CDR1 reads KGHSY; CDR2 reads FQNENV. The CDR3 is 17 residues long. CDR3 nucleotide sequence: TGTGCCAGCAGCCAAGGTGCGCCAGGGGAGCGTCGGGGGGAGCTGTTTTTT. Its translation is CASSQGAPGERRGELFF.

The rearrangement joins TRBV10-3 to TRBJ1-6; D not resolved. Trimming left V 3 bases short and J 7 bases short, with 1 base between. The CDR3 is 11 residues long. Per germline, CDR1 ENHRY and CDR2 SYGVKD. The CDR3: CAISDNSPLHF. DNA of the CDR3: TGTGCCATCAGTGACAATTCACCCCTCCACTTT.

The rearrangement links TRBV6-4 to TRBJ2-2; D remains unclear. Per the germline V gene, CDR1 is MRHNA and CDR2 is SNTAGT. V lost 0 bases to trimming and J lost 1 base, with 3 bases between them. CDR3 length equals 14 residues. This CDR3 is CASSDSENTGELFF. The CDR3 DNA is TGTGCCAGCAGTGACTCGGAGAACACCGGGGAGCTGTTTTTT.

V is TRBV5-1 and J is TRBJ2-1, with 13 bases that match TRBD2. CDR1 SGHRS and CDR2 YFSETQ come from the germline V gene. V shed 1 base, J shed 11 bases, and the junction held 6 bases outside the gene matches. This CDR3 is 15 amino acids long. This CDR3 reads CASSLTSGRGPQQFF. The CDR3 nucleotides are TGCGCCAGCAGCTTGACTAGCGGGAGGGGGCCCCAGCAGTTCTTC.

The rearrangement links TRBV19 to TRBJ1-4; no reliable D call. Between the trimmed V and J ends, which lost 6 bases and 8 bases, there was a span of 16 bases. The CDR3 spans 14 residues. The germline V gene has CDR1 LNHDA and CDR2 SQIVND (reference sequence). CDR3 nucleotides: TGTGCCAGTAGCGAAAGTAGGAGCCGCGAAAAACTGTTTTTT. Its translation: CASSESRSREKLFF.

The chain combines TRBV6-5 with TRBJ1-2, with no clear D. The CDR3 is 14 residues long. The germline V gene has CDR1 MNHEY and CDR2 SVGAGI. V shed 6 bases and J shed 0 bases, with 11 bases lying between them. CDR3 in DNA: TGTGCCAGCAGCGAAGCGACGGCTAACTATGGCTACACCTTC. It yields the protein CASSEATANYGYTF.